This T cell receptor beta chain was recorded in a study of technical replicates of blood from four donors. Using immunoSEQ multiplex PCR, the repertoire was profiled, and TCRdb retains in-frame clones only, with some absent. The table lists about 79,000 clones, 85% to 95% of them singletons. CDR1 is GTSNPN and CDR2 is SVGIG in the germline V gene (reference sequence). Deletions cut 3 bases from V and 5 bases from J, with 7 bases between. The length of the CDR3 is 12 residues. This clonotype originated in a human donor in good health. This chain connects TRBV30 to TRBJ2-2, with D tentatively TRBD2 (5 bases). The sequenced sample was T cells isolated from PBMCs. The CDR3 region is CAWSGVTGELFF. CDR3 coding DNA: TGTGCCTGGAGCGGGGTTACCGGGGAGCTGTTTTTT. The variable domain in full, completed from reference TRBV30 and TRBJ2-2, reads SQTIHQWPATLVQPVGSPLSLECTVEGTSNPNLYWYRQAAGRGLQLLFYSVGIGQISSEVPQNLSASRPQDRQFILSSKKLLLSDSGFYLCAWSGVTGELFFGEGSRLTVL.